This paragraph reports one T cell receptor (beta chain). The CDR3 contains 14 residues. CDR1 and CDR2 (germline): GTSNPN, SVGIG (reference sequence). Losses at the gene ends were 1 base for V and 3 bases for J; bases not matched to a gene: 5. Original data processing: Amplification from reference gene primers served as the basis for estimated nucleated cell counts. Repertoires were generated with immunoSEQ multiplex PCR, while TCRdb's copy carries only in-frame clones and drops some. The V and J calls and clone size come from that table; D and trimming were worked out from the DNA. This sample yields some 230,000 clones, of which 85% are seen a single time; 2.5% to 3.5% belongs to the top ten. These data come from a study of blood T cell repertoires in COVID-19. As for the study in general: COVID-19 samples from acute and convalescent phases originated in the United States, Italy and Spain. PBMCs, B-cell-depleted T cells, or T cells provided the cDNA or gDNA that made up the material.

This sequence joins TRBV30 and TRBJ2-5; TRBD1 aligns across 7 bases. The receptor comes from a man between 50 and 59 years old who had recovered from COVID-19. The material sequenced was peripheral blood. The DNA for the CDR3 is TGTGCCTGGAGTGAGTTAGACAGGGAAGAGACCCAGTACTTC. As protein: CAWSELDREETQYF.